This entry lists 18 T cell receptor beta chains sequenced from one sample in a study of shared clonotypes between healthy human individuals (dated by TCRdb to about 2020). The library was produced with the immunoSEQ multiplex PCR assay. As stored in TCRdb, this immuneACCESS dataset retains in-frame rearrangements with V and J assigned. A fraction of the clones does not appear; measured against another copy, unresolved V genes explain less than half of the discrepancy, and the remainder lacks a known reason. The table for this sample lists about 2.1 million clones; 93% of them were counted only once. The biggest ten clones account for around 1.8% of the sample. CD8 naive samples consisted of CD45RO-negative cells that were positively selected for CCR7, yielding a CD45RA+CCR7+ population without TemRA cells. Sequencing input: naive CD8+ T cells from PBMCs. The sample's cell subset or site label is to be understood as: CD45RA+CCR7+. These receptors came from a man aged 18 to 30 in good health. Some clones in this sample may be carry-over from other donors' samples.

V usage is TRBV7-9 and J usage is TRBJ2-3; the match to TRBD2 covers 9 bases. The germline V gene has CDR1 SEHNR and CDR2 FQNEAQ (reference sequence). V shed 7 bases, J shed 4 bases, and the junction held 6 bases outside the gene matches. The CDR3 has 14 residues. CDR3 region: CASIRGTSSDTQYF. CDR3 DNA sequence: TGTGCCAGCATCCGAGGGACTAGCTCAGATACGCAGTATTTT. The whole variable domain, remainder taken from reference TRBV7-9 and TRBJ2-3, is DTGVSQNPRHKITKRGQNVTFRCDPISEHNRLYWYRQTLGQGPEFLTYFQNEAQLEKSRLLSDRFSAERPKGSFSTLEIQRTEQGDSAMYLCASIRGTSSDTQYFGPGTRLTVL.

This chain joins TRBV5-5 and TRBJ2-7; D remains unclear. Per germline, CDR1 SGHKS and CDR2 YYEKEE (reference sequence). Trimming shortened V by 4 bases and J by 4 bases, and 18 bases separated the two germline ends. The CDR3 contains 15 residues. The CDR3 nucleotides read TGTGCCAGCAGCCTCTCCCCCGGCGGAAGATACGAGCAGTACTTC. This encodes CASSLSPGGRYEQYF.

The V gene is TRBV7-2, the J gene TRBJ2-7; D may be TRBD2 (6 bases). Trimming took 5 bases from V and 1 from J, leaving 15 bases between them. CDR1 is SGHTA and CDR2 is FQGNSA in the germline V gene. This CDR3 has 15 amino acids. The CDR3 sequence: CASSALLAVSYEQYF. The CDR3 DNA reads as TGTGCCAGCAGCGCATTACTAGCCGTATCCTACGAGCAGTACTTC.

The chain links TRBV10-3 to TRBJ1-1, with D perhaps TRBD1 (5 bases). The V gene lost 4 bases and the J gene lost 1 base, with 10 bases spanning the gap. Germline V lookup: CDR1 ENHRY, CDR2 SYGVKD. The CDR3 extends over 14 amino acids. CDR3 in DNA: TGTGCCATCAGTGGTGGGGCGGGGAACACTGAAGCTTTCTTT. Residues: CAISGGAGNTEAFF.

This sequence joins TRBV7-3 and TRBJ2-5; 7 bases are shared with TRBD1. V lost 0 bases and J lost 2; bases outside the gene matches: 9. Germline V lookup: CDR1 SGHTA, CDR2 FQGTGA. This CDR3 contains 17 residues. CDR3 nucleotides: TGTGCCAGCAGCTTAACTCAGCCGGGGACAGAGCAAGAGACCCAGTACTTC. Translated, it gives CASSLTQPGTEQETQYF.

This rearrangement joins TRBV6-1 to TRBJ1-5; 7 bases match TRBD1. The ends lost 2 bases at V and 7 bases at J; junction bases unmatched: 14. This CDR3 has 17 amino acids. CDR1 and CDR2 (germline): MNHNS, SASEGT. In DNA form, the CDR3 reads TGTGCCAGCAGTGAACCGAAGGGGGCGCAGAGAACCCAGCCCCAGCATTTT. It specifies CASSEPKGAQRTQPQHF.

This chain links TRBV7-9 with TRBJ2-7; tentative D call: TRBD2 (6 bases). Germline CDR1 and CDR2: SEHNR and FQNEAQ (reference sequence). The CDR3 loop spans 16 amino acids. The V end was cut by 6 bases, the J end by 0 bases, with 18 bases between. Written as DNA, the CDR3 is TGTGCCAGCAGGTGCTTCAGCGGAGGGTGCTCCTACGAGCAGTACTTC. It codes for CASRCFSGGCSYEQYF.

The chain uses TRBV13 and TRBJ2-1; D gene unclear. CDR3 length: 16 amino acids. Trimming took off 5 bases at V and 8 bases at J, with 22 bases between the two ends. Germline V gene lookup returns CDR1 PRHDT and CDR2 FYEKMQ (reference sequence). The CDR3 nucleotides are TGTGCCAGCAGCCTATGGAGTAGGAGTCTGGGCCATGAGCAGTTCTTC. Residues: CASSLWSRSLGHEQFF.

The rearrangement links TRBV4-1 to TRBJ1-3, with D unresolved. CDR3 size: 15 residues. Germline V gene sequence: CDR1 MGHRA, CDR2 YSYEKL. V dropped 1 base and J dropped 4 bases, with 11 bases sitting between them. Here the CDR3 DNA reads TGCGCCAGCAGCCAAGTTGGGGTTTCGGGAAACACCATATATTTT. Protein sequence: CASSQVGVSGNTIYF.

The J gene is TRBJ2-1, the V gene TRBV7-9; 9 bases are shared with TRBD2. The trim removed 2 bases at V and 6 bases at J, leaving 2 bases unmatched. This CDR3 has 14 residues. Germline assignment: CDR1 SEHNR and CDR2 FQNEAQ (reference sequence). CDR3 DNA sequence: TGTGCCAGCAGCTTACCGACTAGCGGCAATGAGCAGTTCTTC. Amino acid sequence: CASSLPTSGNEQFF.

The rearrangement joins TRBV27 to TRBJ2-7, with a tentative D call TRBD2 (6 bases). CDR1 MNHEY and CDR2 SMNVEV come from the germline V gene (reference sequence). V lost 5 bases, J lost 5 bases, and 22 bases lay in between. The CDR3 totals 16 residues. CDR3 sequence reads: CASSGARGLNFHEQYF. The CDR3 bases are TGTGCCAGCAGTGGTGCCCGGGGGTTAAACTTCCACGAGCAGTACTTC.

Remarks on this clone: Other nucleotide sequences in the sample specify the same CDR3. For the CDR3, the DNA is TGTGCCATCAGTGAGGGCGGTAATGAGCAGTTCTTC. Its protein is CAISEGGNEQFF. The V and J genes are TRBV10-3 and TRBJ2-1; D not certain. This CDR3 spans 12 amino acids. The germline V gene has CDR1 ENHRY and CDR2 SYGVKD. V was trimmed by 2 bases and J by 7 bases, leaving 6 bases between them.

J is TRBJ2-2 and V is TRBV6-5; D not resolved. Germline loops: CDR1 MNHEY, CDR2 SVGAGI. V was pared by 1 base and J by 1 base, with 7 bases between. The CDR3 is made up of 15 amino acids. This chain's CDR3 is CASSYFPLNTGELFF. In DNA form, the CDR3 reads TGTGCCAGCAGTTACTTCCCCCTGAACACCGGGGAGCTGTTTTTT.

V and J are TRBV7-2 and TRBJ1-2; 9 bases map to TRBD1. CDR1 is SGHTA, CDR2 FQGNSA, per germline. This CDR3 contains 15 residues. Trimming cost V 5 bases and J 7 bases; bases outside gene matches: 11. This CDR3 reads CASSTSGTGFSGYTF. CDR3 nucleotides: TGTGCCAGCAGCACGTCCGGGACAGGGTTCTCTGGCTACACCTTC.

In regard to this clone: This sample includes further DNA sequences coding for the same CDR3. The V call is TRBV6-5, the J call TRBJ2-7; D might be TRBD1 (6 bases). CDR3 size: 13 residues. Germline assignment: CDR1 MNHEY and CDR2 SVGAGI. Trimming left V 5 bases short and J 2 bases short, with 10 bases between. Here the CDR3 DNA reads TGTGCCAGCAGTCCCAGGGGACCCTACGAGCAGTACTTC. It codes for CASSPRGPYEQYF.

This chain uses TRBV27 with TRBJ2-5, with 9 bases matching TRBD2. Per the germline V gene, CDR1 is MNHEY and CDR2 is SMNVEV (reference sequence). J lost 1 base, V lost 2 bases, and 8 bases had no gene match. The CDR3 is 17 residues long. Here the CDR3 DNA reads TGTGCCAGCAGTTTAGGGTGCGGCGGGAGGGCCCAAGAGACCCAGTACTTC. This codes for CASSLGCGGRAQETQYF.

The J gene is TRBJ1-1, the V gene TRBV7-9; D is possibly TRBD1 (6 bases). The germline gives CDR1 SEHNR, CDR2 FQNEAQ (reference sequence). V was pared by 8 bases and J by 5 bases, with 15 bases between. The CDR3 spans 13 residues. The CDR3 sequence: CASLQGSGTEAFF. CDR3 nucleotide sequence: TGTGCCAGCCTACAGGGTTCGGGAACTGAAGCTTTCTTT.

CDR3 nucleotide sequence: TGTGCCAGCAGTACTAGCGGAGGGGACTTCACAGATACGCAGTATTTT. As protein: CASSTSGGDFTDTQYF. The chain joins TRBV27 to TRBJ2-3; 8 positions agree with TRBD2. V gave up 5 bases and J gave up 2 bases; unmatched junction bases: 9. The germline V gene has CDR1 MNHEY and CDR2 SMNVEV (reference sequence). The CDR3 covers 16 residues.